The present T cell receptor beta chain was sequenced within a study of blood T cell repertoires in COVID-19. Cohorts were based on clinical histories the participants reported. This CDR3 region has 15 residues. The germline CDR1 and CDR2 sequences are SGHRS and YFSETQ. The germline V and J ends were trimmed by 4 bases and 2 bases, with 15 bases remaining between them. Clones were sequenced by immunoSEQ multiplex PCR, and TCRdb holds only the in-frame ones, with some missing. The sample includes under 150,000 clones, roughly 90% seen only once; the top ten take 1.2%. Sequencing was done on a sample of PBMCs or T cells enriched from blood (not recorded which). This clonotype was sampled from a woman aged 25 to 45 with acute COVID-19. This chain connects TRBV5-1 to TRBJ1-2; no definite D call. CDR3 sequence (DNA): TGCGCCAGCAGCCCGGCGGGATGGACGAACTATGGCTACACCTTC. Residues: CASSPAGWTNYGYTF. The full variable domain, with the rest looked up from reference TRBV5-1 and TRBJ1-2, is KAGVTQTPRYLIKTRGQQVTLSCSPISGHRSVSWYQQTPGQGLQFLFEYFSETQRNKGNFPGRFSGRQFSNSRSEMNVSTLELGDSALYLCASSPAGWTNYGYTFGSGTRLTVV.